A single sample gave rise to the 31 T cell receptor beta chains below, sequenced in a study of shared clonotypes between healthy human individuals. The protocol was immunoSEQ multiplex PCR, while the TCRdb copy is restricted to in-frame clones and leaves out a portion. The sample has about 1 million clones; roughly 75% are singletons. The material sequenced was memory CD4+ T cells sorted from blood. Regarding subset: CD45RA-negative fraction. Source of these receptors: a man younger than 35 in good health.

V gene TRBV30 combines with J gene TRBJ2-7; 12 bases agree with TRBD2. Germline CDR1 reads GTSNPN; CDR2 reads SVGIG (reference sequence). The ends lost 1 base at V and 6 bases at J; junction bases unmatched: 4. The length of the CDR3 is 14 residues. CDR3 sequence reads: CAWSGLAGAFEQYF. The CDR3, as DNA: TGTGCCTGGAGTGGACTAGCGGGAGCCTTCGAGCAGTACTTC.

The DNA for the CDR3 is TGTGCCAGCAGCGGGACAGGGAATCAGCCCCAGCATTTT. Its protein is CASSGTGNQPQHF. The V and J genes are TRBV6-5 and TRBJ1-5; TRBD1 aligns across 9 bases. This CDR3 contains 13 residues. Per germline, CDR1 MNHEY and CDR2 SVGAGI. V gave up 6 bases and J gave up 4 bases; unmatched junction bases: 1.

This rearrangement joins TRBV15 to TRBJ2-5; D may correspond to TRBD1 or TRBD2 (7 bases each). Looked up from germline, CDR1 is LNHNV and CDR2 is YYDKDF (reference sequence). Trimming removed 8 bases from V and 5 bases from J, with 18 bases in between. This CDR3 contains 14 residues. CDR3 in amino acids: CATQGGGFGETQYF. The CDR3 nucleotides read TGTGCCACCCAGGGAGGGGGCTTCGGGGAGACCCAGTACTTC.

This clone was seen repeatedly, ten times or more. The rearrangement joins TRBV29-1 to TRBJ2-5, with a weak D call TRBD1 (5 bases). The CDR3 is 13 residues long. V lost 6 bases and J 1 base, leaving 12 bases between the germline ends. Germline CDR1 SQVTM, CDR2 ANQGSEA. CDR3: CSVFPGAQETQYF. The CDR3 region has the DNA TGCAGCGTGTTCCCTGGGGCCCAAGAGACCCAGTACTTC.

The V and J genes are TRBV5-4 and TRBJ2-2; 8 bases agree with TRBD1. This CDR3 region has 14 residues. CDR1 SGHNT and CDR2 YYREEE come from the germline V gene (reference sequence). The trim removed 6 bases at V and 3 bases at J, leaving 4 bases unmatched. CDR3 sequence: CASTNRGDTGELFF. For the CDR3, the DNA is TGTGCCAGCACCAACAGGGGGGACACCGGGGAGCTGTTTTTT.

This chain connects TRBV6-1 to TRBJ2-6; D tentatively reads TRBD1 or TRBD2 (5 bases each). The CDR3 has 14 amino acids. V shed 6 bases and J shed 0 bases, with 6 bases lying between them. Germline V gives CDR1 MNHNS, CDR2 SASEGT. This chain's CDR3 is CASRGTSGANVLTF. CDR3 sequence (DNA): TGTGCCAGCAGGGGGACCTCTGGGGCCAACGTCCTGACTTTC.

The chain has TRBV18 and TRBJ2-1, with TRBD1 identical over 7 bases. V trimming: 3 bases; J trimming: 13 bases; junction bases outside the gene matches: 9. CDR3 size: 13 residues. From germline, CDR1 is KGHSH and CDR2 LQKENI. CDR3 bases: TGTGCCAGCTCACCTGGACAGGCCGGCGGCCAGTTCTTC. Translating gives CASSPGQAGGQFF.

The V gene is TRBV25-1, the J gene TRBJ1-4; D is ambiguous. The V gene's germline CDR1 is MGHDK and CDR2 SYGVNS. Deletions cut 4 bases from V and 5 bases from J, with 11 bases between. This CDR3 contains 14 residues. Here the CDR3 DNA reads TGTGCCAGCAGTGGGGAACGGATGAATGAAAAACTGTTTTTT. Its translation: CASSGERMNEKLFF.

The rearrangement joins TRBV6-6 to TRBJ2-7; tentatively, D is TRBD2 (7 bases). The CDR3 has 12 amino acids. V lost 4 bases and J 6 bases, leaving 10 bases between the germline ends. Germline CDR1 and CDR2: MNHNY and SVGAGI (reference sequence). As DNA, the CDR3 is TGTGCCAGCAGTTGGGGGGGGCCCGAGCAGTACTTC. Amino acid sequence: CASSWGGPEQYF.

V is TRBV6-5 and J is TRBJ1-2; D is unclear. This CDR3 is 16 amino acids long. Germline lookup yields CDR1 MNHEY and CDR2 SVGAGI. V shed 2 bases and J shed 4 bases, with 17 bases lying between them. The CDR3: CASSYGGGGRSYGYTF. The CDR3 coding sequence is TGTGCCAGCAGTTACGGAGGAGGTGGACGGAGCTATGGCTACACCTTC.

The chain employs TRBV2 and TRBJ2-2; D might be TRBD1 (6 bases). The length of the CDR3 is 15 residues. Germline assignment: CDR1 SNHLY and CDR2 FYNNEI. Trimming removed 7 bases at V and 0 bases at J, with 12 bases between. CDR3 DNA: TGTGCCAGCACTTTGACAGGCCCGAACACCGGGGAGCTGTTTTTT. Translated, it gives CASTLTGPNTGELFF.

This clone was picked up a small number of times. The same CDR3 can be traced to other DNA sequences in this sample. The CDR3 coding sequence is TGTGCCAGCAGTTACCGCCAGGGGTACGAGCAGTACTTC. This codes for CASSYRQGYEQYF. The chain links TRBV6-5 to TRBJ2-7; D possibly corresponds to TRBD1 (6 bases). CDR1 MNHEY and CDR2 SVGAGI come from the germline V gene. CDR3 size: 13 residues. Trimming stripped 2 bases from V and 4 bases from J, with 9 bases between.

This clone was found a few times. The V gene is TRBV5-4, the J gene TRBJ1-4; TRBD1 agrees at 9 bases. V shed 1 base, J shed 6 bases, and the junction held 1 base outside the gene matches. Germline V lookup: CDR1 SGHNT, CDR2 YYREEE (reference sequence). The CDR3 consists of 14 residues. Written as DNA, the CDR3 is TGTGCCAGCAGCTTGTGGGACAGGGATGAAAAACTGTTTTTT. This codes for CASSLWDRDEKLFF.

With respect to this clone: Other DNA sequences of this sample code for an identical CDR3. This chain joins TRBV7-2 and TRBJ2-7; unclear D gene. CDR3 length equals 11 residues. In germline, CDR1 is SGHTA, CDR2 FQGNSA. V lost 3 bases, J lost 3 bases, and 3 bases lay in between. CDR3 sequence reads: CASSFYYEQYF. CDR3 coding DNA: TGTGCCAGCAGCTTTTACTACGAGCAGTACTTC.

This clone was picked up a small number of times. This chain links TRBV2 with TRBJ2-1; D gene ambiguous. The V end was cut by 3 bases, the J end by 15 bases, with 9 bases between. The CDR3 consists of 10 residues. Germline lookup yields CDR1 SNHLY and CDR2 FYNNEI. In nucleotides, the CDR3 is TGTGCCAGCAGTGAGAACGATCGGTTCTTC. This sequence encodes CASSENDRFF.

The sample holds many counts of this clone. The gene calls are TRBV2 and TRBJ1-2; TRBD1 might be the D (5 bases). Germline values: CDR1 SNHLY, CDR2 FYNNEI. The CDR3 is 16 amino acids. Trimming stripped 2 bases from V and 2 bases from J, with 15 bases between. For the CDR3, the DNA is TGTGCCAGCAGTGAATACTCGGGGACTGCAAACTATGGCTACACCTTC. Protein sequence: CASSEYSGTANYGYTF.

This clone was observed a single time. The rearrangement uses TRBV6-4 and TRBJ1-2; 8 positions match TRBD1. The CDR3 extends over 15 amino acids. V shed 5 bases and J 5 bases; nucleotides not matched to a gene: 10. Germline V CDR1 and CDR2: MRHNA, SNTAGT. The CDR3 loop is CASSPRTGTSYGYTF. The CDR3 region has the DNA TGTGCCAGCAGTCCCCGGACAGGGACCTCTTATGGCTACACCTTC.

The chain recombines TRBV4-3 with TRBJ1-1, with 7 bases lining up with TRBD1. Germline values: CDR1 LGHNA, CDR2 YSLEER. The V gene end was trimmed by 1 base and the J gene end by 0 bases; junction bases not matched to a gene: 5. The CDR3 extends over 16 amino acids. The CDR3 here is CASSQAYGTVNTEAFF. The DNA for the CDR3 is TGCGCCAGCAGCCAAGCTTACGGGACAGTGAACACTGAAGCTTTCTTT.

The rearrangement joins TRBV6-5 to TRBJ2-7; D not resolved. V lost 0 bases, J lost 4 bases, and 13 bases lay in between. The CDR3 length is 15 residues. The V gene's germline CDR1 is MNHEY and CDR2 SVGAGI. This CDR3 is CASSYSKAEAYEQYF. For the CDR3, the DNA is TGTGCCAGCAGTTACTCGAAGGCAGAGGCATACGAGCAGTACTTC.

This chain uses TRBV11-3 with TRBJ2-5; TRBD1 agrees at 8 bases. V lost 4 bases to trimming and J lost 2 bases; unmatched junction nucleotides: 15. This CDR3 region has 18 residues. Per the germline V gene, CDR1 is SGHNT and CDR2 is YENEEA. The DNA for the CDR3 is TGTGCCAGCAGCTCCTTTAGTTTTCGGACAGGGAATCAAGAGACCCAGTACTTC. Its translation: CASSSFSFRTGNQETQYF.

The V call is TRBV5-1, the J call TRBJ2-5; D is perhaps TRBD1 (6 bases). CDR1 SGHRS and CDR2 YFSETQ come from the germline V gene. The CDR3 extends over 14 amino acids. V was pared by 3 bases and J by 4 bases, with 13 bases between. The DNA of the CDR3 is TGCGCCAGCAGCTACCAAGACAGGCGAGAGACCCAGTACTTC. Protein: CASSYQDRRETQYF.

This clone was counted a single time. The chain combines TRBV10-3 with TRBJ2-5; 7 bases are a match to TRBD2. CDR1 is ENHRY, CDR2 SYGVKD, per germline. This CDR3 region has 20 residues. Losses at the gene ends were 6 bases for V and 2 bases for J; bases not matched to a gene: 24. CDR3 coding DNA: TGTGCCATCAGGTCGCCTAAATCCGGGAGGTGGGCTTTATTACAAGAGACCCAGTACTTC. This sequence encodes CAIRSPKSGRWALLQETQYF.

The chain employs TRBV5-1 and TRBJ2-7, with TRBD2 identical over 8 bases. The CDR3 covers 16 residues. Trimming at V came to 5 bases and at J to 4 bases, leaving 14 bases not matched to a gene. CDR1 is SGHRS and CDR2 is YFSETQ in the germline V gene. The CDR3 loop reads CASRRSGREGLYEQYF. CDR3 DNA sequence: TGCGCCAGCAGGCGTTCAGGACGGGAGGGCCTATACGAGCAGTACTTC.

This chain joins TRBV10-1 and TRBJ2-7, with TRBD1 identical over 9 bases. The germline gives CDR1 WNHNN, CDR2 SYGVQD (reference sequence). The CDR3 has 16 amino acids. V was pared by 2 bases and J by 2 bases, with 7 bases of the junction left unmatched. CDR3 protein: CASSEPEDRGPYEQYF. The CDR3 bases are TGCGCCAGCAGTGAGCCGGAGGACAGGGGTCCCTACGAGCAGTACTTC.

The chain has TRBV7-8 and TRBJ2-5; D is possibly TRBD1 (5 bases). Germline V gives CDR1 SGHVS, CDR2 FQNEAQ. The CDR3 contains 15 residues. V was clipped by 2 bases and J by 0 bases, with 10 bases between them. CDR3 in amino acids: CASSLNARDQETQYF. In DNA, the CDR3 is TGTGCCAGCAGCTTAAACGCCAGGGACCAAGAGACCCAGTACTTC.

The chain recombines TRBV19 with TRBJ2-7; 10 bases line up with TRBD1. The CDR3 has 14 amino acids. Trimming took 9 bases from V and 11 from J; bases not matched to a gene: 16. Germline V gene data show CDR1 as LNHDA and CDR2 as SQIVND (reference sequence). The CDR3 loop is CASGTGQGVGKKYF. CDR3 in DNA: TGTGCCAGCGGCACAGGACAGGGGGTAGGGAAGAAGTACTTC.

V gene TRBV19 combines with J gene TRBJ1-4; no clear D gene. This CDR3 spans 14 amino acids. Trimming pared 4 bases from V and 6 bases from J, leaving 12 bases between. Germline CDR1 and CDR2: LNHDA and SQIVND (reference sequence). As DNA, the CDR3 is TGTGCCAGTAGTAGATCTTTATTTTATGAAAAACTGTTTTTT. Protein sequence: CASSRSLFYEKLFF.

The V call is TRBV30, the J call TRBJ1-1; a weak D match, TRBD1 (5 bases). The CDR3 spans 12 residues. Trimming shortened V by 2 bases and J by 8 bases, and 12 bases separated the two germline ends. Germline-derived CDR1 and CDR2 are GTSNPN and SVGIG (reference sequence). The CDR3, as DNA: TGTGCCTGGAGTTATAGGGGTGCCGAAGCTTTCTTT. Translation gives CAWSYRGAEAFF.

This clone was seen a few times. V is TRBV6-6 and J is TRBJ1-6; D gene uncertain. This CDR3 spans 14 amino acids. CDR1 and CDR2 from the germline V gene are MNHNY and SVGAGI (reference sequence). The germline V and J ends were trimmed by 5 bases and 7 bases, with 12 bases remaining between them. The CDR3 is CASSQLERNSPLHF. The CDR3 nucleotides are TGTGCCAGCAGTCAGCTAGAGCGGAATTCACCCCTCCACTTT.

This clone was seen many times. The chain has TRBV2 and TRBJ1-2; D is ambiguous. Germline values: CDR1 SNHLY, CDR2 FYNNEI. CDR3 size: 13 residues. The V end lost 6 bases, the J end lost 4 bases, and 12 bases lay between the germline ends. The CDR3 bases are TGTGCCAGCAGGGGGAACGTCGGCTATGGCTACACCTTC. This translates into CASRGNVGYGYTF.

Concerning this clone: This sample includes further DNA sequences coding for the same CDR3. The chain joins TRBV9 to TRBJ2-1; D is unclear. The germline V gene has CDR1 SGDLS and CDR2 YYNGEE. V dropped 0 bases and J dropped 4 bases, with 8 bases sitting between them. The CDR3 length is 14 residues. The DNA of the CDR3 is TGTGCCAGCAGCGTAGGCCCCTCTTACAATGAGCAGTTCTTC. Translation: CASSVGPSYNEQFF. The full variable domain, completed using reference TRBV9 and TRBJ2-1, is DSGVTQTPKHLITATGQRVTLRCSPRSGDLSVYWYQQSLDQGLQFLIQYYNGEERAKGNILERFSAQQFPDLHSELNLSSLELGDSALYFCASSVGPSYNEQFFGPGTRLTVL.